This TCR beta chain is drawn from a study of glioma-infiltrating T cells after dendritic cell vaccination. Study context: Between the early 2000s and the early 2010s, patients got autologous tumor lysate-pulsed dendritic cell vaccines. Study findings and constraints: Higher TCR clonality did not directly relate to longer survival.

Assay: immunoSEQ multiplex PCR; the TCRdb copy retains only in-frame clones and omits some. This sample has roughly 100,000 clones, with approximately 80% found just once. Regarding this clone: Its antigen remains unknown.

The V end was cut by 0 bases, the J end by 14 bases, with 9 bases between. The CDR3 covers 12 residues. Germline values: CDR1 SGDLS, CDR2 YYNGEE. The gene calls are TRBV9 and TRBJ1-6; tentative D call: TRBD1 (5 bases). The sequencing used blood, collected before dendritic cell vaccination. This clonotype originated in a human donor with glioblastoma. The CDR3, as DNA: TGTGCCAGCAGCGTAGTTGCGGGGGCCCTCCACTTT. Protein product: CASSVVAGALHF.